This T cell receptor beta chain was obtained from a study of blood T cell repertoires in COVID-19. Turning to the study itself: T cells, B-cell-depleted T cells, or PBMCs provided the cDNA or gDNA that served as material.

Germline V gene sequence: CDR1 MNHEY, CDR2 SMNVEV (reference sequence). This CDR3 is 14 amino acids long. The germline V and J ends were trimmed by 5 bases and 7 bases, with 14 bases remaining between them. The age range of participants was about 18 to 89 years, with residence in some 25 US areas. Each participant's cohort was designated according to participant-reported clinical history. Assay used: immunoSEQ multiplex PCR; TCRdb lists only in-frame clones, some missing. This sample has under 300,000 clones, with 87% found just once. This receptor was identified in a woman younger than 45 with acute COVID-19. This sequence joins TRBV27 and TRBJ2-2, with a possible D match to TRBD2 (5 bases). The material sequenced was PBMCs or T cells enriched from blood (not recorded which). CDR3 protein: CASSAGFLFGELFF. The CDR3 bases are TGTGCCAGCAGTGCGGGTTTTTTATTCGGGGAGCTGTTTTTT.